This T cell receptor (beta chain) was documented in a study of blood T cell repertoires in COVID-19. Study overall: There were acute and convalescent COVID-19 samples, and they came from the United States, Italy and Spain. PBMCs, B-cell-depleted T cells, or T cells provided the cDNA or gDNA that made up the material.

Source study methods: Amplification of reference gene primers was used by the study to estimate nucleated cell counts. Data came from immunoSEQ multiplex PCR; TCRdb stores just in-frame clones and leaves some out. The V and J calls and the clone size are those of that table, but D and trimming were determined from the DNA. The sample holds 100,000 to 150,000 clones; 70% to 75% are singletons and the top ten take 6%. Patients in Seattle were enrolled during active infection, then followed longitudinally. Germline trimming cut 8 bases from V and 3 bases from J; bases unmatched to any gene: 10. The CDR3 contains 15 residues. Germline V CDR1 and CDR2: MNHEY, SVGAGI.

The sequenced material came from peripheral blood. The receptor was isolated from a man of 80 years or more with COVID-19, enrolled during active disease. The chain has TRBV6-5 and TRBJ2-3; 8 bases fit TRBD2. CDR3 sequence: CASGRGPGGTDTQYF. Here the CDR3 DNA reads TGTGCCAGCGGGCGGGGCCCGGGGGGGACAGATACGCAGTATTTT.